This is a list of T cell receptor beta chains from one sample in a study of cytomegalovirus exposure and HLA in healthy donors. Method: immunoSEQ multiplex PCR; TCRdb's copy keeps in-frame clones and lacks some. The sample has hundreds of thousands of clones, roughly 84% seen once; the top ten hold roughly 2%. The source material was PBMCs. The receptors stem from a woman under 30 in good health and CMV-seropositive. The CDR3 runs from the conserved cysteine through the conserved F or W. A D gene is named only where the DNA matches it firmly. Where a row states a size, it is once, few, many or the class of an expanded clone; other rows omit it.

TRBD2,few,TRBV6-1,TRBJ2-1,CASSEGGGGYNEQFF,TGTGCCAGCAGTGAAGGGGGGGGAGGGTACAATGAGCAGTTCTTC
TRBD1,few,TRBV9,TRBJ1-2,CASSVGGIRQGGGYTF,TGTGCCAGCAGCGTAGGAGGGATTCGACAGGGGGGCGGCTACACCTTC
TRBD2,-,TRBV7-9,TRBJ2-2,CASSHPSGSPGELFF,TGTGCCAGCAGCCATCCTAGCGGGAGCCCCGGGGAGCTGTTTTTT
-,-,TRBV5-1,TRBJ1-1,CASSLGGDMDWMNTEAFF,TGCGCCAGCAGCTTGGGAGGGGACATGGACTGGATGAACACTGAAGCTTTCTTT
TRBD2,-,TRBV7-9,TRBJ2-1,CASSGTSVYNEQFF,TGTGCCAGCAGCGGGACTAGCGTCTACAATGAGCAGTTCTTC
-,-,TRBV28,TRBJ1-5,CASSLRQSNQPQHF,TGTGCCAGCAGTTTACGACAGAGCAATCAGCCCCAGCATTTT
-,few,TRBV4-1,TRBJ2-7,CASSQVAGGYEQYF,TGCGCCAGCAGCCAAGTTGCCGGGGGCTACGAGCAGTACTTC
-,-,TRBV2,TRBJ1-2,CASSEGEQPLYGYTF,TGTGCCAGCAGTGAAGGCGAACAGCCTCTTTATGGCTACACCTTC
TRBD1,-,TRBV6-5,TRBJ1-1,CASFPDRTGNTEAFF,TGTGCCAGCTTTCCGGACAGGACGGGGAACACTGAAGCTTTCTTT
-,-,TRBV9,TRBJ1-2,CASSVDATGTYGYTF,TGTGCCAGCAGCGTAGACGCTACAGGGACCTATGGCTACACCTTC
-,-,TRBV7-6,TRBJ2-1,CASSLPGDEQFF,TGTGCCAGCAGTCTCCCAGGGGATGAGCAGTTCTTC
TRBD2,-,TRBV5-1,TRBJ2-1,CASSSRLAGRLGEQFF,TGCGCCAGCAGCTCCCGACTAGCGGGACGCCTGGGTGAGCAGTTCTTC
-,-,TRBV19,TRBJ1-5,CASSIDQGLSQPQHF,TGTGCCAGTAGTATAGATCAGGGTTTAAGTCAGCCCCAGCATTTT
-,-,TRBV19,TRBJ2-1,CASSKTGSSYNEQFF,TGTGCCAGTAGTAAAACAGGGAGTTCCTACAATGAGCAGTTCTTC
-,-,TRBV15,TRBJ1-5,CATTSLEAPGSNQPQHF,TGTGCCACCACCTCTTTAGAGGCCCCTGGGAGCAATCAGCCCCAGCATTTT
-,-,TRBV29-1,TRBJ2-1,CSVEDPGHGDEQFF,TGCAGCGTTGAGGACCCGGGACATGGGGATGAGCAGTTCTTC
TRBD1,-,TRBV7-9,TRBJ1-5,CASSSGLRTGLVQPQHF,TGTGCCAGCAGCTCGGGATTACGGACAGGGCTCGTTCAGCCCCAGCATTTT